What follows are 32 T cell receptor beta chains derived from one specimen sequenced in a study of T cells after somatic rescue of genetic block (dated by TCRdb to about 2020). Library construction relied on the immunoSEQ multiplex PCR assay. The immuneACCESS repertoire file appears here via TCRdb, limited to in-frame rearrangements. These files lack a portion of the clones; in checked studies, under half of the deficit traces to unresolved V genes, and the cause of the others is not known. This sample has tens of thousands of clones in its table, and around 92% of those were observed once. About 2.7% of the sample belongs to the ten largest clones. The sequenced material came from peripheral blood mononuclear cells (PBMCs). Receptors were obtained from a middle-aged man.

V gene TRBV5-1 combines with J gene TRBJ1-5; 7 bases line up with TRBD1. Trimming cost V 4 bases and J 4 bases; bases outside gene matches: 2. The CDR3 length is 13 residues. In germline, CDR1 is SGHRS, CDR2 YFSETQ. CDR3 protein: CASSPQGNQPQHF. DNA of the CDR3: TGCGCCAGCAGCCCACAGGGGAATCAGCCCCAGCATTTT. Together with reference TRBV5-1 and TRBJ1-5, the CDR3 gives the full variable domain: KAGVTQTPRYLIKTRGQQVTLSCSPISGHRSVSWYQQTPGQGLQFLFEYFSETQRNKGNFPGRFSGRQFSNSRSEMNVSTLELGDSALYLCASSPQGNQPQHFGDGTRLSIL.

As DNA, the CDR3 is TGTGCCAGTAGCTTGACTAGTGGGCCGTACAATGAGCAGTTCTTC. Protein: CASSLTSGPYNEQFF. The rearrangement joins TRBV19 to TRBJ2-1, with TRBD2 as a possible D gene (6 bases). The CDR3 has 15 residues. Germline CDR1 and CDR2: LNHDA and SQIVND (reference sequence). Trimming cost V 6 bases and J 4 bases, with 16 bases left between them. The full variable domain, with the rest looked up from reference TRBV19 and TRBJ2-1, is DGGITQSPKYLFRKEGQNVTLSCEQNLNHDAMYWYRQDPGQGLRLIYYSQIVNDFQKGDIAEGYSVSREKKESFPLTVTSAQKNPTAFYLCASSLTSGPYNEQFFGPGTRLTVL.

CDR3 bases: TGCGCCAGCAGCTCCGCGGGGGCCGCCGGGGAGCTGTTTTTT. It codes for CASSSAGAAGELFF. This chain uses TRBV5-1 with TRBJ2-2; a possible D gene is TRBD2 (7 bases). The V end lost 3 bases, the J end lost 6 bases, and 12 bases lay between the germline ends. Germline CDR1 reads SGHRS; CDR2 reads YFSETQ. The CDR3 has 14 residues.

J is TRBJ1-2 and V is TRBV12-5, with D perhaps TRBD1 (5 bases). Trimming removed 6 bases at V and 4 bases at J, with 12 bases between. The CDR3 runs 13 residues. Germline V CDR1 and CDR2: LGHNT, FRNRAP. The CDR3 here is CASGQDRIYGYTF. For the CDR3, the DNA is TGTGCTAGTGGCCAAGACAGAATCTATGGCTACACCTTC.

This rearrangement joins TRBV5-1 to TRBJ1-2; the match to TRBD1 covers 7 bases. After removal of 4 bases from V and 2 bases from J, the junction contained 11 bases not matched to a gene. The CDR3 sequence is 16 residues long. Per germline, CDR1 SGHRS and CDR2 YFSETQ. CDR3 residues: CASSPATGRANYGYTF. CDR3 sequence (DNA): TGCGCCAGCAGCCCAGCGACAGGGAGGGCGAACTATGGCTACACCTTC.

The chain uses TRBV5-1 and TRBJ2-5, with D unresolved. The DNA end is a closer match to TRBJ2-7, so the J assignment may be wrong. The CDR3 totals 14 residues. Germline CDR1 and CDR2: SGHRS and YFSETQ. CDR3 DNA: TGCGCCAGCACCTCACGGGCCTCCTACGACGAGCAGTACTTC. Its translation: CASTSRASYDEQYF.

The CDR3 region has the DNA TGTGCCAGCAGCTTGTTTCAGGGGGGGGAGACCCAGTACTTC. It codes for CASSLFQGGETQYF. This sequence joins TRBV7-9 and TRBJ2-5; D tentatively fits TRBD1 or TRBD2 (7 bases each). The germline CDR1 and CDR2 sequences are SEHNR and FQNEAQ (reference sequence). V was cut by 3 bases and J by 5 bases, with 13 bases left in between. The CDR3 totals 14 residues.

Here the CDR3 reads CASSRGTRPYEQYF. CDR3 DNA sequence: TGTGCCAGCAGCAGGGGGACAAGACCCTACGAGCAGTACTTC. The V call is TRBV27, the J call TRBJ2-7; TRBD1 matches at 7 bases. CDR1 MNHEY and CDR2 SMNVEV come from the germline V gene (reference sequence). CDR3 length: 14 residues. The V gene end was trimmed by 6 bases and the J gene end by 2 bases; junction bases not matched to a gene: 7.

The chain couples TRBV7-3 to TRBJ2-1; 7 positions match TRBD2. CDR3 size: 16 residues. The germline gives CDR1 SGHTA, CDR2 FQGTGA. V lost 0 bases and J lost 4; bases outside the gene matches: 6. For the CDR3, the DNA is TGTGCCAGCAGCTTAACAGGGACTACCCAGTACAATGAGCAGTTCTTC. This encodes CASSLTGTTQYNEQFF.

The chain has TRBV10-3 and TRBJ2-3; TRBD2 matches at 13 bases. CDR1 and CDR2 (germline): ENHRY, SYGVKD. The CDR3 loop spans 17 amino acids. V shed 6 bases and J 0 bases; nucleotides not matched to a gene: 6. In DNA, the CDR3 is TGTGCCATCAGCTCCGGGACTAGCGGGACTAGCACAGATACGCAGTATTTT. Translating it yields CAISSGTSGTSTDTQYF.

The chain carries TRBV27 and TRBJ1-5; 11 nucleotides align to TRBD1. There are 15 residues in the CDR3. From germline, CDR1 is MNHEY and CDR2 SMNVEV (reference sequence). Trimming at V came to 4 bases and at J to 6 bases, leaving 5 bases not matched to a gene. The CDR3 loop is CASSSLGTGGQPQHF. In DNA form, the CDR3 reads TGTGCCAGCAGTTCCCTCGGGACAGGGGGTCAGCCCCAGCATTTT.

The CDR3 here is CAARPTGLLSSYNEQFF. CDR3 DNA sequence: TGTGCCGCTCGACCCACAGGGCTATTAAGCTCCTACAATGAGCAGTTCTTC. The chain joins TRBV28 to TRBJ2-1; maybe TRBD1 (6 bases). With 11 bases removed from V and 0 bases from J, the gap between germline ends came to 23 bases. CDR1 is MDHEN, CDR2 SYDVKM, per germline. CDR3 length: 17 residues. The variable domain in full, with the rest retrieved from reference TRBV28 and TRBJ2-1, is DVKVTQSSRYLVKRTGEKVFLECVQDMDHENMFWYRQDPGLGLRLIYFSYDVKMKEKGDIPEGYSVSREKKERFSLILESASTNQTSMYLCAARPTGLLSSYNEQFFGPGTRLTVL.

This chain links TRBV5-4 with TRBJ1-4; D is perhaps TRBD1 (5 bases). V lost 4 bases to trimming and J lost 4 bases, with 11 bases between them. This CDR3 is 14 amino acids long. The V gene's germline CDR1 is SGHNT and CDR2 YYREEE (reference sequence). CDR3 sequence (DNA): TGTGCCAGCAGCCGGGACCGTGATAATGAAAAACTGTTTTTT. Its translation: CASSRDRDNEKLFF.

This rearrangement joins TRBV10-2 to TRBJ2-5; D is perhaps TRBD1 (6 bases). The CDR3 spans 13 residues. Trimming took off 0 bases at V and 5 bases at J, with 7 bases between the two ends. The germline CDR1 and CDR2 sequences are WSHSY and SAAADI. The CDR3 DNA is TGCGCCAGCAGTGAGTCAAGGGGGGAGACCCAGTACTTC. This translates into CASSESRGETQYF.

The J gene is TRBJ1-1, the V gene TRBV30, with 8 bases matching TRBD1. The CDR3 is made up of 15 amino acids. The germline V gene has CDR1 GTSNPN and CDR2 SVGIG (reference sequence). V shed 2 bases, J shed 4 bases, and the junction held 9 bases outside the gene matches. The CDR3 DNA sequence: TGTGCCTGGAGTACTCCAGGGGGCAGAGTCACTGAAGCTTTCTTT. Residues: CAWSTPGGRVTEAFF.

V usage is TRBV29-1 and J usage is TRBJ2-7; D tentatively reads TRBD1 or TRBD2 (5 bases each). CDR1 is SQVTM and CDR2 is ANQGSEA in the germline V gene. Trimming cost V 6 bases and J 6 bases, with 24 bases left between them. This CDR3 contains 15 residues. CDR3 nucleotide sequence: TGCAGCGTCGCCGGGACCCCCGAGAGTATTGGCGAGCAGTACTTC. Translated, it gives CSVAGTPESIGEQYF.

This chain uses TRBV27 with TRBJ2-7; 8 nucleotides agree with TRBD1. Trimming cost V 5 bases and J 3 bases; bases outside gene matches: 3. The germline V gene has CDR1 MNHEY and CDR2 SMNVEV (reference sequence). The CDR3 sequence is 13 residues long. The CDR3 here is CASSADRDYEQYF. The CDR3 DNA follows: TGTGCCAGCAGTGCGGACAGGGACTACGAGCAGTACTTC.

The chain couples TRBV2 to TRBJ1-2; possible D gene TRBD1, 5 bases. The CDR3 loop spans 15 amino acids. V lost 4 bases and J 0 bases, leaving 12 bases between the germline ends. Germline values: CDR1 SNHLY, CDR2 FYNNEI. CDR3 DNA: TGTGCCAGCAGTGCCAGGCCAGGGACTAACTATGGCTACACCTTC. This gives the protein CASSARPGTNYGYTF.

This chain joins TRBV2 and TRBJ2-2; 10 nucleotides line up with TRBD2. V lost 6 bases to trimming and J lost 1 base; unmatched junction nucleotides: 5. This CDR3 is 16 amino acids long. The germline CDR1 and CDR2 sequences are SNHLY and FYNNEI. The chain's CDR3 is CASRLTSGVNTGELFF. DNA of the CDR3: TGTGCCAGCAGGCTTACTAGCGGGGTGAACACCGGGGAGCTGTTTTTT.

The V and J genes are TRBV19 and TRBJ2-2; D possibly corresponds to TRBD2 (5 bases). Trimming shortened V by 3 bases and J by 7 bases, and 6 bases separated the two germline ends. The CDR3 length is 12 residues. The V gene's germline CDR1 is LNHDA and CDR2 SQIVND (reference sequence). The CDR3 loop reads CASSIRDGELFF. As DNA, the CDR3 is TGTGCCAGTAGTATCCGGGACGGGGAGCTGTTTTTT.

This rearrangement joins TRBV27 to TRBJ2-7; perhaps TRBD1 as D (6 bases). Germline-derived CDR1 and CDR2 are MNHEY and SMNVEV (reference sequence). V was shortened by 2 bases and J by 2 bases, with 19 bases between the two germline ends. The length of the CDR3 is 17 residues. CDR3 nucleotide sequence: TGTGCCAGCAGTTTACGGGCAGGGGCCTCCTACCCCTACGAGCAGTACTTC. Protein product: CASSLRAGASYPYEQYF.

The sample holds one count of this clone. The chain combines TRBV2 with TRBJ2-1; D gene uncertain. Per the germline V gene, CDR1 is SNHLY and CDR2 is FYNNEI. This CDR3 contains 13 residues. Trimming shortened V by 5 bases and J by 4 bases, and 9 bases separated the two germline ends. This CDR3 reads CASSPQIYNEQFF. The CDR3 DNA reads TGTGCCAGCAGTCCCCAGATATACAATGAGCAGTTCTTC.

CDR3 sequence (DNA): TGTGCCATCAAGAGGGACATAACGAACACCGGGGAGCTGTTTTTT. Its protein is CAIKRDITNTGELFF. The rearrangement joins TRBV10-3 to TRBJ2-2; possible D gene TRBD1, 6 bases. V was trimmed by 7 bases and J by 0 bases, leaving 12 bases between them. Germline V gene lookup returns CDR1 ENHRY and CDR2 SYGVKD. This CDR3 spans 15 amino acids.

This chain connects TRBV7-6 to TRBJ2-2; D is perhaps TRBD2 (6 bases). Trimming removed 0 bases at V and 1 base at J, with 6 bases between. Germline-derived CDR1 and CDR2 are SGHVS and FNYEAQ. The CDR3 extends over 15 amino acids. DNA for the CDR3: TGTGCCAGCAGCTTAGCGGGACTGAACACCGGGGAGCTGTTTTTT. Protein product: CASSLAGLNTGELFF.

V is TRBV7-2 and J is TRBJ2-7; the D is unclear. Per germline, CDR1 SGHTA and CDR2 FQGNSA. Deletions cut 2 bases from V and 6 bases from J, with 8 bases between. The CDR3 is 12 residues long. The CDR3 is CASSLLGAEQYF. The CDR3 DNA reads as TGTGCCAGCAGCTTACTCGGTGCCGAGCAGTACTTC.

The CDR3 coding sequence is TGTGCCATCAGTGGACACGACAGGGATGATACGCAGTATTTT. Amino acids: CAISGHDRDDTQYF. The rearrangement links TRBV10-3 to TRBJ2-3; TRBD1 agrees at 7 bases. Germline-derived CDR1 and CDR2 are ENHRY and SYGVKD. CDR3 length: 14 residues. V lost 4 bases, J lost 6 bases, and 7 bases stayed unmatched.

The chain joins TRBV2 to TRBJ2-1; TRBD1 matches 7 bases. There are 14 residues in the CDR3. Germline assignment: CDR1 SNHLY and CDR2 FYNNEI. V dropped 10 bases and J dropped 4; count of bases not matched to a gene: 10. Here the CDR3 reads CATFRQGYYNEQFF. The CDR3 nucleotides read TGTGCCACTTTCAGACAGGGTTATTACAATGAGCAGTTCTTC.

For the CDR3, the DNA is TGTGCCAGCAGAATGCACCGGGGCGCAACCGACGAGCAGTACTTC. As protein: CASRMHRGATDEQYF. This chain links TRBV6-1 with TRBJ2-7; perhaps D is TRBD1 or TRBD2 (5 bases each). V lost 6 bases, J lost 5 bases, and 20 bases lay in between. CDR3 size: 15 residues. In germline, CDR1 is MNHNS, CDR2 SASEGT.

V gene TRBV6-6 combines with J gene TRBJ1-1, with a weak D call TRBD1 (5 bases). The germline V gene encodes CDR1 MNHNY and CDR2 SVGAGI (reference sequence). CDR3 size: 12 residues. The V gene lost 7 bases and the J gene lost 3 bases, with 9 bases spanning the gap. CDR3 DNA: TGTGCCAGCAAGAAGGGGCACACTGAAGCTTTCTTT. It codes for CASKKGHTEAFF.

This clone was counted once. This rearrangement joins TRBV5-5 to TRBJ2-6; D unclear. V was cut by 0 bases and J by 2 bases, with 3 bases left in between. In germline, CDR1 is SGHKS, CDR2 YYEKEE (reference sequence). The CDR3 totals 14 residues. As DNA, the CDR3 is TGTGCCAGCAGCTTGGGGACTGGGGCCAACGTCCTGACTTTC. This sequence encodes CASSLGTGANVLTF.

The DNA for the CDR3 is TGTGCCAGCAGCTTGAATGGACTAGCGGGCAATGAGCAGTTCTTC. Translating gives CASSLNGLAGNEQFF. The genes are TRBV5-8 and TRBJ2-1; TRBD2 matches 11 bases. Germline values: CDR1 SGHTS, CDR2 YDEGEE. Germline trimming cut 1 base from V and 6 bases from J; bases unmatched to any gene: 3. This CDR3 contains 15 residues.

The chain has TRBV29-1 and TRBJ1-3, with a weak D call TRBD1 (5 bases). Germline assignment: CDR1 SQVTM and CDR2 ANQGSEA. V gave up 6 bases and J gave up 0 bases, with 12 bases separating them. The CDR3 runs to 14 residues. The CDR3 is CSVRGTASGNTIYF. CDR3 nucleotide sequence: TGCAGCGTCCGCGGGACTGCCTCTGGAAACACCATATATTTT.